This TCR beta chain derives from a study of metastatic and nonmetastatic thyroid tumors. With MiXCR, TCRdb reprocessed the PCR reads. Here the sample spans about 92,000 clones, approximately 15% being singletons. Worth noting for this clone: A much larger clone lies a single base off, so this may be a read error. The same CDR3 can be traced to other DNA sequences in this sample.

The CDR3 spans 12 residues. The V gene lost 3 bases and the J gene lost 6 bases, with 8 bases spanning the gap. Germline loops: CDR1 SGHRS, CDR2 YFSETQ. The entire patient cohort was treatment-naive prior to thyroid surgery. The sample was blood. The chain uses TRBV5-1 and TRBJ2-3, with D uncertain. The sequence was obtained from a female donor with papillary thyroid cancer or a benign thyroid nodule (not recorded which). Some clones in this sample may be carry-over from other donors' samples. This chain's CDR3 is CASSSDRDTQYF. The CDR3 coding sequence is TGCGCCAGCAGCTCAGATCGCGATACGCAGTATTTT.